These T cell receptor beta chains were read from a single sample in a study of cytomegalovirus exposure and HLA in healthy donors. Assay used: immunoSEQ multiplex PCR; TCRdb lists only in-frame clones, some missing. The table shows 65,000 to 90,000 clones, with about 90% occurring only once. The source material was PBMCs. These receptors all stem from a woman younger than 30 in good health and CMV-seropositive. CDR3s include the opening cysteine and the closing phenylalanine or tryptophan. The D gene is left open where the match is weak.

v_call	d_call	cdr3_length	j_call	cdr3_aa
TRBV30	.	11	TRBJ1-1	CAWSSVTEAFF
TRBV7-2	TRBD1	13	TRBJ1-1	CASSRRDRREAFF
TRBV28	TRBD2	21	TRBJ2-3	CASSLNPRMAREGLGTDTQYF
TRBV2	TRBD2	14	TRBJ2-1	CASRGTSGSFEQFF
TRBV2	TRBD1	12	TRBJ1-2	CAGQGANYGYTF
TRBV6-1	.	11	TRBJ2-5	CASSTRETQYF
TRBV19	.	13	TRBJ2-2	CASSITTTGELFF
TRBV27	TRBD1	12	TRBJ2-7	CASGTGLYEQYF
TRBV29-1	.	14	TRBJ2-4	CSVVVPEGKNIQYF
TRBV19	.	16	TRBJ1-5	CASSEQDLYSNQPQHF
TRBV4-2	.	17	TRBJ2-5	CASSQDPPQDWQETQYF
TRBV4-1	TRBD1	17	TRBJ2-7	CASSPTSTGGSRDEQYF
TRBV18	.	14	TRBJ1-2	CASSPSGGGYGYTF
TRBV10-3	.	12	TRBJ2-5	CAISELRETQYF
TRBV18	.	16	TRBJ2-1	CASSPPAQGSYNEQFF
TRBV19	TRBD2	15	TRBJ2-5	CASSIDRRGVETQYF
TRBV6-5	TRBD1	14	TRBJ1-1	CASSPGTENTEAFF
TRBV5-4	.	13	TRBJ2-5	CASSLASEETQYF
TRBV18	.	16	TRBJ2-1	CASSPLLALLYNEQFF
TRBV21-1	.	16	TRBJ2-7	CASSSPGTGGSYEQYF
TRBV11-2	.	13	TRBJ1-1	CATRGSGYTEAFF
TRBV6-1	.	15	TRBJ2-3	CASSERGRIADTQYF
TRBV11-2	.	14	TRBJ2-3	CASSRDRLTDTQYF
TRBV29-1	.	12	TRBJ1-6	CSAGDKNSPLHF
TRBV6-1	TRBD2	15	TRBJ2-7	CASAPGGTPPYEQYF
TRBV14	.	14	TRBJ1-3	CASSFGTIGNTIYF
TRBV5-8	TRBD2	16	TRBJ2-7	CASSSIPGGPLGEQYF
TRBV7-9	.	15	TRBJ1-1	CASSSARGSATEAFF
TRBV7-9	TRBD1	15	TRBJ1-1	CASSSTGASPAEAFF
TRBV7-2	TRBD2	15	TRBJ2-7	CASSPPGLAFYEQYF
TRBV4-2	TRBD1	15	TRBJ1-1	CASSQGQRMNTEAFF
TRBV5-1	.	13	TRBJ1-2	CASSLATYGGYTF
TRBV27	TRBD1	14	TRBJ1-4	CANQSGTGGEKLFF